This entry is about one T cell receptor (beta chain). The RNA input was roughly 0.45 to 1 ug, and it was reverse transcribed with random hexamers. The CDR3 of TCR beta was amplified by immunoSEQ multiplex PCR across 54 Vbeta and 13 Jbeta. TCRdb reprocessed the immunoSEQ multiplex PCR reads via MiXCR and lists one record per CDR3 protein. The sample contains about 53,000 distinct CDR3 sequences, more than 85% of which appear only once. These data come from a study of CD8 T cells in Susac syndrome. This CDR3 comprises 18 residues. The V gene lost 2 bases and the J gene lost 6 bases, with 22 bases spanning the gap. The germline CDR1 and CDR2 sequences are SEHNR and FQNEAQ (reference sequence).

This TCR came from a human donor with Susac syndrome. The chain is built from TRBV7-9 and TRBJ1-4, with TRBD1 as a possible D gene (5 bases). The sample comprised CD8+ T cells from PBMCs. The DNA of the CDR3 is TGTGCCAGCAGCTTACCCCAAATGTCGGCCGGGGCACATGAAAAACTGTTTTTT. The encoded protein is CASSLPQMSAGAHEKLFF.